This T cell receptor beta chain derives from a study of T cells in Graves' hyperthyroidism and ophthalmopathy. TCR beta CDR3 regions were amplified from RNA transcripts. The HTBI primer set served for first-round RT-PCR of the TCR CDR3. TCRdb reprocessed the multiplex PCR reads with MiXCR, giving one entry per CDR3 protein. The sample consists of about 640,000 distinct CDR3 sequences, less than 25% of them appearing once. This clonotype was seen at least ten times. V shed 0 bases and J 4 bases; nucleotides not matched to a gene: 4. This CDR3 is 16 amino acids long. In germline, CDR1 is SGHRS, CDR2 YFSETQ.

The chain has TRBV5-1 and TRBJ2-1, with TRBD2 identical over 10 bases. The specimen sequenced was blood. This TCR derives from a man aged 30 to 45 with Graves' ophthalmopathy. The CDR3 region has the DNA TGCGCCAGCAGCTTGGAGTTAGCGGGAGGATACAATGAGCAGTTCTTC. Its protein is CASSLELAGGYNEQFF.